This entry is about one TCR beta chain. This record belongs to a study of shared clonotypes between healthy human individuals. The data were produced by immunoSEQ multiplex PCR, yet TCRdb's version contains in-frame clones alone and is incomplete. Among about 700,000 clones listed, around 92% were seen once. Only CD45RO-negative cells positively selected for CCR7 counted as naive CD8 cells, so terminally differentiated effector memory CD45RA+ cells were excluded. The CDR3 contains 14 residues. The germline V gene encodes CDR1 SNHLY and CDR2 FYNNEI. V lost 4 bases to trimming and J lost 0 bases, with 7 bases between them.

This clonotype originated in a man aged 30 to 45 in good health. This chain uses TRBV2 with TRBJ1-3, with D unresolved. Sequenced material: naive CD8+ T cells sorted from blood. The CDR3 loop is CASSGPISGNTIYF. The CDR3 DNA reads TGTGCCAGCAGTGGGCCCATCTCTGGAAACACCATATATTTT.